This passage covers 31 T cell receptor beta chains from one sample sequenced in a study of T cell responses to AZD1222 COVID-19 vaccine. Data came from immunoSEQ multiplex PCR; TCRdb stores just in-frame clones and leaves some out. The profile shows over 85,000 clones, over 85% of them singletons. This sample comprised peripheral blood, obtained 28 days after the second AZD1222 dose. These receptors were collected from an adult who received the AZD1222 COVID-19 vaccine.

This chain uses TRBV24-1 with TRBJ2-7, with D perhaps assigned TRBD1 or TRBD2 (5 bases each). There are 13 residues in the CDR3. The germline gives CDR1 KGHDR, CDR2 SFDVKD. Trimming stripped 12 bases from V and 2 bases from J, with 16 bases between. CDR3 in DNA: TGTGCCGTCCCGGGACCGCGAGCCTACGAGCAGTACTTC. Residues: CAVPGPRAYEQYF.

The chain joins TRBV18 to TRBJ1-1, with D unclear. This CDR3 is built from 14 residues. CDR1 and CDR2 (germline): KGHSH, LQKENI. Trimming took 6 bases from V and 1 from J, leaving 12 bases between them. This CDR3 reads CASSPFQENTEAFF. DNA for the CDR3: TGTGCCAGCTCCCCCTTTCAAGAGAACACTGAAGCTTTCTTT.

V and J are TRBV5-1 and TRBJ2-3; D may be TRBD2 (5 bases). Per germline, CDR1 SGHRS and CDR2 YFSETQ. V lost 4 bases to trimming and J lost 3 bases, with 12 bases between them. There are 14 residues in the CDR3. The chain's CDR3 is CASSGRLVTDTQYF. CDR3 in DNA: TGCGCCAGCAGCGGGAGACTCGTTACAGATACGCAGTATTTT.

The chain carries TRBV7-2 and TRBJ2-7; D is unclear. This CDR3 has 15 residues. V lost 5 bases and J 4 bases, leaving 18 bases between the germline ends. From germline, CDR1 is SGHTA and CDR2 FQGNSA. The CDR3 coding sequence is TGTGCCAGCAGCCCCACCGGGCAGAGTTTTTACGAGCAGTACTTC. Translation gives CASSPTGQSFYEQYF. Complete variable domain (other parts from reference TRBV7-2 and TRBJ2-7): GAGVSQSPSNKVTEKGKDVELRCDPISGHTALYWYRQSLGQGLEFLIYFQGNSAPDKSGLPSDRFSAERTGGSVSTLTIQRTQQEDSAVYLCASSPTGQSFYEQYFGPGTRLTVT.

The chain combines TRBV20-1 with TRBJ1-4, with D possibly TRBD1 on 5 matching bases. The germline gives CDR1 DFQATT, CDR2 SNEGSKA (reference sequence). The CDR3 covers 14 residues. Trimming cost V 3 bases and J 4 bases, with 12 bases left between them. CDR3 DNA: TGCAGTGCTAGTCCGGGACCGATTAATGAAAAACTGTTTTTT. It specifies CSASPGPINEKLFF.

This clone has a handful of counts. The chain combines TRBV29-1 with TRBJ1-2; tentatively, D is TRBD1 (5 bases). In germline, CDR1 is SQVTM, CDR2 ANQGSEA. V lost 2 bases, J lost 5 bases, and 15 bases lay in between. The CDR3 consists of 14 residues. As DNA, the CDR3 is TGCAGCGTTGAAAACATACGGGGCATGTATGGCTACACCTTC. Translation gives CSVENIRGMYGYTF.

This chain links TRBV12-3 or TRBV12-4 with TRBJ1-1, with TRBD1 as a possible D gene (6 bases). CDR3 length equals 12 residues. V gave up 3 bases and J gave up 9 bases, with 11 bases separating them. Here the CDR3 reads CASSFSQGQAFF. CDR3 bases: TGTGCCAGCAGTTTCAGCCAGGGGCAAGCTTTCTTT.

This rearrangement joins TRBV6-2 or TRBV6-3 to TRBJ2-7; TRBD2 is a possible D gene (6 bases). The length of the CDR3 is 15 residues. V was clipped by 5 bases and J by 3 bases, with 17 bases between them. Germline CDR1 is MNHEY and CDR2 is SVGEGT. As DNA, the CDR3 is TGTGCCAGCAGTCACCCCCGGGACTGGGGCTACGAGCAGTACTTC. This translates into CASSHPRDWGYEQYF.

This chain joins TRBV28 and TRBJ1-3; 8 bases match TRBD1. The CDR3 loop spans 15 amino acids. V was clipped by 1 base and J by 2 bases; unmatched bases: 1. The germline V gene has CDR1 MDHEN and CDR2 SYDVKM. CDR3 region: CASSLLQGAGNTIYF. CDR3 in DNA: TGTGCCAGCAGTTTATTACAGGGGGCTGGAAACACCATATATTTT.

The chain combines TRBV27 with TRBJ2-1; maybe TRBD1 (6 bases). V lost 7 bases and J 4 bases, leaving 23 bases between the germline ends. This CDR3 comprises 17 residues. Germline V gene lookup returns CDR1 MNHEY and CDR2 SMNVEV (reference sequence). DNA for the CDR3: TGTGCCAGCACCCCCGGACAGCTCACGCCATTATACAATGAGCAGTTCTTC. Amino acids: CASTPGQLTPLYNEQFF.

This chain joins TRBV5-5 and TRBJ2-2; TRBD1 might be the D (5 bases). V was trimmed by 1 base and J by 3 bases, leaving 10 bases between them. There are 15 residues in the CDR3. CDR1 SGHKS and CDR2 YYEKEE come from the germline V gene (reference sequence). DNA of the CDR3: TGTGCCAGCAGCTTGACAGGCACCTACACCGGGGAGCTGTTTTTT. As protein: CASSLTGTYTGELFF.

The chain uses TRBV6-5 and TRBJ1-2; possible D gene TRBD1, 5 bases. Germline loops: CDR1 MNHEY, CDR2 SVGAGI. The CDR3 contains 13 residues. The ends were cut back, 4 bases at V and 2 bases at J, with 8 bases in the middle. CDR3 nucleotide sequence: TGTGCCAGCAGTTTGGGACGGAACTATGGCTACACCTTC. Protein product: CASSLGRNYGYTF.

The chain combines TRBV3-1 (or the pseudogene TRBV3-2) with TRBJ1-2; D possibly corresponds to TRBD1 (6 bases). The CDR3 runs 15 residues. Deletions cut 1 base from V and 2 bases from J, with 11 bases between. The germline V gene has CDR1 LGHDT and CDR2 YNNKEL (reference sequence). The CDR3, as DNA: TGTGCCAGCAGCCAAGGGACAGTCCCAAACTATGGCTACACCTTC. Protein sequence: CASSQGTVPNYGYTF.

The V and J genes are TRBV6-4 and TRBJ1-5; D may be TRBD1 (6 bases). The CDR3 totals 16 residues. The germline gives CDR1 MRHNA, CDR2 SNTAGT. V shed 1 base and J shed 6 bases, with 16 bases lying between them. CDR3 bases: TGTGCCAGCAGTGACTTGGAGGGAGGGGGTGGTCAGCCCCAGCATTTT. It specifies CASSDLEGGGGQPQHF.

J is TRBJ1-3 and V is TRBV11-3; no clear D gene. Trimming took off 5 bases at V and 0 bases at J, with 5 bases between the two ends. The CDR3 runs to 13 residues. The germline CDR1 and CDR2 sequences are SGHNT and YENEEA. CDR3 region: CASSRRSGNTIYF. CDR3 bases: TGTGCCAGCAGCCGCCGCTCTGGAAACACCATATATTTT.

The CDR3 protein is CASGPQQGYEQYF. CDR3 DNA sequence: TGTGCTAGTGGGCCGCAACAGGGATACGAGCAGTACTTC. V gene TRBV12-5 combines with J gene TRBJ2-7; a possible D gene is TRBD1 (6 bases). CDR3 length: 13 amino acids. With 6 bases removed from V and 4 bases from J, the gap between germline ends came to 13 bases. Germline CDR1 is LGHNT and CDR2 is FRNRAP.

The rearrangement links TRBV12-5 to TRBJ2-2; no definite D call. Trimming pared 3 bases from V and 2 bases from J, leaving 1 base between. CDR1 LGHNT and CDR2 FRNRAP come from the germline V gene. This CDR3 region has 12 residues. The CDR3 reads CASGLNTGELFF. The CDR3 coding sequence is TGTGCTAGTGGTTTAAACACCGGGGAGCTGTTTTTT. The full variable domain, rest sourced from reference TRBV12-5 and TRBJ2-2, is DARVTQTPRHKVTEMGQEVTMRCQPILGHNTVFWYRQTMMQGLELLAYFRNRAPLDDSGMPKDRFSAEMPDATLATLKIQPSEPRDSAVYFCASGLNTGELFFGEGSRLTVL.

CDR3 region: CASSSPRLAGGYEQYF. Here the CDR3 DNA reads TGTGCCAGCAGTTCCCCCCGACTAGCGGGGGGCTACGAGCAGTACTTC. The V gene is TRBV27, the J gene TRBJ2-7, with 13 bases aligning to TRBD2. The CDR3 is 16 residues long. Per the germline V gene, CDR1 is MNHEY and CDR2 is SMNVEV (reference sequence). Trimming removed 4 bases from V and 3 bases from J; junction bases left unmatched: 6.

The J gene is TRBJ1-4, the V gene TRBV5-4, with TRBD1 as a possible D gene (5 bases). This CDR3 has 14 residues. V lost 9 bases and J lost 6, with 18 bases in between. Germline V lookup: CDR1 SGHNT, CDR2 YYREEE (reference sequence). CDR3 amino acids: CANKKGQPDEKLFF. The CDR3 DNA reads TGTGCCAACAAGAAAGGACAACCGGATGAAAAACTGTTTTTT.

The rearrangement joins TRBV6-1 to TRBJ2-3; D might be TRBD1 or TRBD2, each matching 5 bases. CDR1 is MNHNS and CDR2 is SASEGT in the germline V gene. The V and J ends lost 4 bases and 2 bases respectively, with 16 bases between them. The CDR3 sequence is 16 residues long. The CDR3 is CASSARGSLVTDTQYF. CDR3 nucleotides: TGTGCCAGCAGTGCGAGGGGAAGTCTGGTCACAGATACGCAGTATTTT.

This clone was observed once. The CDR3, as DNA: TGTGCCAGCAGCAGCCAGGGGGCAGATACGCAGTATTTT. This sequence encodes CASSSQGADTQYF. The chain uses TRBV7-2 and TRBJ2-3, with 7 bases lining up with TRBD1. The CDR3 length is 13 residues. V trimming: 5 bases; J trimming: 4 bases; junction bases outside the gene matches: 3. Germline assignment: CDR1 SGHTA and CDR2 FQGNSA.

The V and J genes are TRBV7-2 and TRBJ2-1; D uncertain. The CDR3 totals 12 residues. CDR1 is SGHTA and CDR2 is FQGNSA in the germline V gene. Trimming took 4 bases from V and 3 from J, leaving 4 bases between them. This chain's CDR3 is CASSWDYNEQFF. The CDR3 bases are TGTGCCAGCAGCTGGGACTACAATGAGCAGTTCTTC.

The chain joins TRBV5-1 to TRBJ2-5; D unresolved. Germline V CDR1 and CDR2: SGHRS, YFSETQ. This CDR3 is built from 12 residues. The germline V and J ends were trimmed by 4 bases and 5 bases, with 9 bases remaining between them. CDR3 nucleotide sequence: TGCGCCAGCAGCCCTGATGGGGAGACCCAGTACTTC. Translated: CASSPDGETQYF.

The count of this clone is one. The DNA for the CDR3 is TGTGCCAGCAGCCCCGGGACTAGCGTTACAGATACGCAGTATTTT. This sequence encodes CASSPGTSVTDTQYF. The genes are TRBV13 and TRBJ2-3; 10 positions match TRBD2. The J segment lost 3 bases and the V segment lost 5 bases, leaving 5 bases of the junction unmatched. CDR3 length: 15 amino acids. CDR1 PRHDT and CDR2 FYEKMQ come from the germline V gene (reference sequence).

The V and J genes are TRBV10-2 and TRBJ2-5; 8 nucleotides line up with TRBD1. CDR1 is WSHSY and CDR2 is SAAADI in the germline V gene. CDR3 length: 13 residues. The V and J ends lost 3 bases and 5 bases, in that order; junction bases with no gene match: 2. For the CDR3, the DNA is TGCGCCAGCAGTGACAGGGGGCGGGAGACCCAGTACTTC. Protein: CASSDRGRETQYF.

This clone was detected once. The rearrangement links TRBV5-4 to TRBJ2-2; no clear D. V dropped 5 bases and J dropped 0 bases, with 5 bases sitting between them. This CDR3 is built from 13 residues. Germline CDR1 reads SGHNT; CDR2 reads YYREEE (reference sequence). The CDR3 region is CASRPANTGELFF. The CDR3, as DNA: TGTGCCAGCAGACCAGCGAACACCGGGGAGCTGTTTTTT. The variable domain in full, completed from reference TRBV5-4 and TRBJ2-2, reads ETGVTQSPTHLIKTRGQQVTLRCSSQSGHNTVSWYQQALGQGPQFIFQYYREEENGRGNFPPRFSGLQFPNYSSELNVNALELDDSALYLCASRPANTGELFFGEGSRLTVL.

V gene TRBV11-2 combines with J gene TRBJ2-7; 8 bases match TRBD2. The CDR3 sequence is 16 residues long. Per germline, CDR1 SGHAT and CDR2 FQNNGV. V lost 4 bases, J lost 6 bases, and 14 bases stayed unmatched. The CDR3 here is CASSSLRGGWGGEQYF. The CDR3 DNA follows: TGTGCCAGCAGCTCCCTCCGGGGGGGCTGGGGGGGCGAGCAGTACTTC.

This clone has only one observation. This chain joins TRBV5-1 and TRBJ2-7, with TRBD2 identical over 8 bases. Germline V gene data show CDR1 as SGHRS and CDR2 as YFSETQ. The CDR3 is made up of 15 amino acids. V trimming: 4 bases; J trimming: 2 bases; junction bases outside the gene matches: 8. CDR3 bases: TGCGCCAGCAGCCCGGTGGTCGGGGGGGCCTACGAGCAGTACTTC. Protein: CASSPVVGGAYEQYF.

The J gene is TRBJ1-6, the V gene TRBV6-1; D ambiguous. CDR1 is MNHNS and CDR2 is SASEGT in the germline V gene. The CDR3 consists of 16 residues. V lost 2 bases, J lost 3 bases, and 11 bases lay in between. DNA for the CDR3: TGTGCCAGCAGTGAAAAACAGAACCTCTATAATTCACCCCTCCACTTT. Protein sequence: CASSEKQNLYNSPLHF.

The DNA for the CDR3 is TGCGCCAGCAGCCAAGATCATTGGGCGGGGGAGGGAGCAGATACGCAGTATTTT. Translation gives CASSQDHWAGEGADTQYF. This chain connects TRBV4-3 to TRBJ2-3; TRBD2 matches at 7 bases. The trim removed 0 bases at V and 4 bases at J, leaving 13 bases unmatched. The CDR3 totals 18 residues. Germline lookup yields CDR1 LGHNA and CDR2 YSLEER.

This clone was seen a few times. The chain has TRBV23-1 and TRBJ2-7; 7 positions match TRBD1. TRBV23-1 is an ORF for which the function is uncertain. Unmatched junction bases numbered 6, after V lost 6 bases and J lost 7 bases. This CDR3 region has 12 residues. CDR3 region: CASRDRTGEQYF. The CDR3 DNA sequence: TGCGCCAGCAGGGACAGGACGGGGGAGCAGTACTTC.